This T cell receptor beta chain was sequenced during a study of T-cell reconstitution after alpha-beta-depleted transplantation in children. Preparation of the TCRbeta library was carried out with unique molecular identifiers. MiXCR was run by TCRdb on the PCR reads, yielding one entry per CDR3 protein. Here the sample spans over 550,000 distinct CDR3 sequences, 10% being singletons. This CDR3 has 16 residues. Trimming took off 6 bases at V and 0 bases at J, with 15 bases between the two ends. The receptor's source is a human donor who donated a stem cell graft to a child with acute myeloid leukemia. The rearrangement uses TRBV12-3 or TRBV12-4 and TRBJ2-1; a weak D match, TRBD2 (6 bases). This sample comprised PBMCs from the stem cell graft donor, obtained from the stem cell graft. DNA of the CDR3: TGTGCCAGCAGGCAGAGGGACTCTTACTCCTACAATGAGCAGTTCTTC. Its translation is CASRQRDSYSYNEQFF.